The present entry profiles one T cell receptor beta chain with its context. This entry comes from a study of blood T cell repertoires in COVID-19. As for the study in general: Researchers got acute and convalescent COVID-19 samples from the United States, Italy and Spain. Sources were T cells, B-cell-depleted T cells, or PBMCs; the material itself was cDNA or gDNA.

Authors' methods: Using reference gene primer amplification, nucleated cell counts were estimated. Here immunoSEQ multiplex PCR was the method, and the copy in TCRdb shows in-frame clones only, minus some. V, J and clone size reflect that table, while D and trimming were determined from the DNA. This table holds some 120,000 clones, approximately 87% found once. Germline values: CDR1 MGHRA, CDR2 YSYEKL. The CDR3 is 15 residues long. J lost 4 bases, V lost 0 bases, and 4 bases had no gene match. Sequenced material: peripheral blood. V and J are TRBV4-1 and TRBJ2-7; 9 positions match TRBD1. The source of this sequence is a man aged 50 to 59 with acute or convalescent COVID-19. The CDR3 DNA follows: TGCGCCAGCAGCCAAGAAAACAGGGGGCAATACGAGCAGTACTTC. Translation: CASSQENRGQYEQYF.